This is a list of T cell receptor beta chains from one sample in a study of post-analysis software for immune sequencing data. Each CDR3 protein gets one entry after TCRdb re-called the PCR reads with MiXCR. Of fewer than 850,000 distinct CDR3 sequences in the sample, less than 35% are singletons; the top ten hold around 0.55%. Sequencing used blood. These receptors all stem from a girl aged 10-17 years with multiple sclerosis. CDR3s include the opening cysteine and the closing phenylalanine or tryptophan. The D gene is left open where the match is weak. Rows may omit the clone size; those that give it use once, few, many or a size class.

TRBV12-3/TRBV12-4	few	TRBD1	TRBJ1-5	CASRRQGFQPQHF	TGTGCCAGCAGGAGACAGGGTTTCCAGCCCCAGCATTTT
TRBV20-1	many	.	TRBJ1-2	CSAGSTGFSGYTF	TGCAGTGCTGGATCTACAGGGTTCAGTGGCTACACCTTC
TRBV5-1	few	.	TRBJ1-1	CASSQGLTEAFF	TGCGCCAGCAGCCAGGGACTTACTGAAGCTTTCTTT
TRBV29-1	.	TRBD2	TRBJ2-5	CSAGLAGEWSLEIQYF	TGCAGCGCCGGACTAGCGGGGGAGTGGTCCCTTGAGATCCAGTACTTC
TRBV6-5	few	.	TRBJ1-5	CASSYLRNQPQHF	TGTGCCAGCAGTTATCTCAGGAATCAGCCCCAGCATTTT
TRBV11-2	.	.	TRBJ1-2	CASSSPGGGGYGYTF	TGTGCCAGCAGCTCCCCGGGAGGAGGGGGCTATGGCTACACCTTC
TRBV3-1	.	.	TRBJ1-1	CASSYLENTEAFF	TGTGCCAGCAGCTACCTTGAGAACACTGAAGCTTTCTTT
TRBV5-1	.	.	TRBJ1-1	CASSFDRGGLEAFF	TGCGCCAGCAGCTTTGATCGTGGCGGACTTGAAGCTTTCTTT
TRBV5-1	few	TRBD2	TRBJ2-1	CASSLETSGSIEQFF	TGCGCCAGCAGCTTGGAGACTAGCGGGAGCATTGAGCAGTTCTTC
TRBV6-2/TRBV6-3	.	TRBD2	TRBJ2-7	CASTYGGGSYEQYF	TGTGCCAGCACCTACGGCGGCGGGAGCTACGAGCAGTACTTC
TRBV5-1	.	TRBD1	TRBJ2-7	CASSIRGRADEQYF	TGCGCCAGCAGCATCAGGGGGCGCGCGGACGAGCAGTACTTC
TRBV5-1	few	.	TRBJ1-2	CASSADGGRVTNYGYTF	TGCGCCAGCAGCGCGGACGGCGGGCGCGTAACTAACTATGGCTACACCTTC
TRBV7-8	.	.	TRBJ1-4	CASSLGQGRRANEKLFF	TGTGCCAGCAGCTTAGGGCAGGGGCGTCGTGCTAATGAAAAACTGTTTTTT
TRBV15	few	TRBD1	TRBJ2-7	CATAGQGIHEQYF	TGTGCCACCGCTGGACAGGGGATCCACGAGCAGTACTTC
TRBV7-2	.	TRBD2	TRBJ2-7	CASTLGGSVSEQYF	TGTGCCAGCACCCTCGGGGGGAGCGTAAGCGAGCAGTACTTC
TRBV4-1	.	.	TRBJ2-7	CASSLVLDFRYEQYF	TGCGCCAGCAGCCTCGTGCTGGACTTCAGATACGAGCAGTACTTC
TRBV28	few	.	TRBJ2-1	CASTPFGYNEQFF	TGTGCCAGTACCCCGTTTGGGTACAATGAGCAGTTCTTC
TRBV7-9	once	.	TRBJ1-5	CASSFSVSGPSNQPQHF	TGTGCCAGCAGCTTTTCTGTATCAGGGCCTAGCAATCAGCCCCAGCATTTT